This T cell receptor (beta chain) is drawn from a study of blood T cell repertoires in COVID-19. Sequencing was performed with immunoSEQ multiplex PCR; in TCRdb, only in-frame clones are kept and a portion is missing. This sample carries roughly 150,000 clones, approximately 80% of them seen once, and the ten largest clones take about 5%. The CDR3 covers 14 residues. Trimming pared 8 bases from V and 4 bases from J, leaving 17 bases between. CDR1 is MDHEN and CDR2 is SYDVKM in the germline V gene. The sample consisted of PBMCs or T cells enriched from blood (not recorded which). The sequence was obtained from a man between 65 and 80 years old who had been exposed to COVID-19. The chain carries TRBV28 and TRBJ1-2; a weak D match, TRBD1 (5 bases). For the CDR3, the DNA is TGTGCCAGCGGCTCAAGGGCCGGGGGCTATGGCTACACCTTC. It encodes CASGSRAGGYGYTF.